This T cell receptor beta chain emerged from a study of post-analysis software for immune sequencing data. General observations from the study: When the samples were clustered directly with F measure, those that had been prepared in the same batch showed strong co-clustering. The study found TRBV5-6, TRBV5-1 and TRBV20-1 among four to six TRBV segments more frequent in patients than controls. Multiple sclerosis patients had significantly lower normalized Chao1 diversity than controls.

Unique-molecular-identifier-tagged TCR beta cDNA libraries were used. It was from roughly 1 to 10 million T cells that about half a million cDNA molecules came. Using its own MiXCR run on the PCR reads, TCRdb lists one record per CDR3 protein. The table has 350,000 to 500,000 distinct CDR3 sequences, approximately 42% seen once. In the case of this clonotype: No antigen is known for it.

The CDR3 is 16 residues long. The V segment lost 4 bases and the J segment 4 bases; nucleotides outside the gene matches: 8. Germline V gene lookup returns CDR1 MNHEY and CDR2 SMNVEV (reference sequence). The gene calls are TRBV27 and TRBJ2-1; 9 bases are shared with TRBD2. This sequence was found in a girl aged 2 to 10 with multiple sclerosis. Sequencing input: blood. The CDR3 region has the DNA TGTGCCAGCAGTTCAATGCTAGCGGGGCCATACAATGAGCAGTTCTTC. As protein: CASSSMLAGPYNEQFF.